The sample holds many counts of the clone carrying this T cell receptor (beta chain). Its antigen remains unidentified. The ends lost 1 base at V and 8 bases at J; junction bases unmatched: 5. CDR3 size: 15 residues. Looked up from germline, CDR1 is KGHSH and CDR2 is LQKENI. This entry comes from a study of human T cells and chemical hapten exposure. Study background: Per-sample variation in TCR yield stemmed mainly from small pooled library volume differences. Notes on the study in general: No alteration of TCRs above 1 in 1000 frequency was seen with DPC sensitization.

The time point denotes: healthy volunteer bleed at 6 weeks. Whole blood that had not been fractionated was the source of extracted total RNA. The library attached unique molecular identifiers to individual cDNA molecules. Authors' data handling: From approximately 21,000 to 630,000 TCRs were found per sample, with a median of about 96,000. TCRdb reprocessed the RACE reads with MiXCR, giving one entry per CDR3 protein. The V and J calls reflect TCRdb's pipeline rather than the authors' work. The sample consists of 65,000 to 95,000 distinct CDR3 sequences, over 6.5% of them appearing once. What was sequenced was whole blood. This clonotype originated in a female donor in good health. Some clones in this sample may be carry-over from other donors' samples. V usage is TRBV18 and J usage is TRBJ1-6; 7 bases line up with TRBD1. The CDR3 DNA reads TGTGCCAGCTCACCACTCCGGACAGGAGATTCACCCCTCCACTTT. This encodes CASSPLRTGDSPLHF.